This entry features one T cell receptor beta chain sequence. This clonotype was counted only a few times. Its cognate antigen has yet to be identified. Base qualities are not at hand, and no much larger clone is one base apart. TCR cDNA was synthesized by 5'RACE template switching, which introduced a universal primer site and unique molecular identifiers. cDNA synthesis was primed from both the TCR alpha and TCR beta constant segments. Libraries were amplified in two PCR steps, with sample barcodes and sequencing adapters added in the second step. Sequencing of the libraries was done on either Illumina HiSeq 2500 (2x100 bp) or NovaSeq (2x150 bp). Regarding the original processing steps: Reads were demultiplexed and collapsed into UMI consensus sequences with MIGEC, and V(D)J alignment was performed with MiXCR. Clonotypes responding to the vaccine were identified with edgeR on replicate PBMC samples, with the criteria of FDR below 0.01 and a log2 fold change above 5 up to day 15. Each bulk clonotype was labeled CD4 or CD8 based on which sequenced repertoire, CD4 or CD8, contained the clonotype at higher abundance. The public sequencing data were trimmed at Q25 with fastp and processed into clonotypes with MiXCR by TCRdb, which kept only in-frame beta chains. Rows with one shared CDR3 protein collapse into an entry with the most common genes and DNA. V and J calls and clone size were set by TCRdb, not the authors. Present in this sample are hundreds of thousands of distinct CDR3 sequences, roughly 8.7% of which were seen just once. The top ten clones comprise more than 15% of the sample.

The sample originates from a study of T cells after yellow fever vaccination (dated by TCRdb to the late 2010s). In the study overall: Libraries from fractions with low cell numbers were prepared with the SMART-Seq v4 Ultra Low Input RNA kit. To follow T-cell clones before and after both primary and booster YFV17D yellow fever vaccination, bulk TCR alpha and beta repertoires underwent longitudinal sequencing. Two healthy male donors made up the cohort, one aged 18 to 29 years and the other aged 30 to 40 years. Blood was drawn at multiple timepoints before and after primary and secondary immunization, with bulk PBMC replicates and cell subsets isolated.

In the paper's terms, the treatment or condition label means: live attenuated yellow fever vaccine strain. At each blood-draw timepoint, two biological replicates of bulk PBMCs were obtained. PBMCs were isolated from peripheral blood using a standard Ficoll-Paque protocol. RNA was extracted with TriZol from bulk PBMCs, CD4 and CD8 fractions, and dextramer-positive and dextramer-negative fractions. Per the germline V gene, SGDLS is the CDR1 and YYNGEE is the CDR2. Germline trimming amounts to 2 bases on V and 0 bases on J, with 10 as the count of junction bases outside the gene matches. The CDR3 goes from the cysteine to the phenylalanine over 17 residues. Only the CDR3 portion is preserved as DNA: 51 bases, with reading frame beginning at the first base. Study-level results and caveats: A small share of clonotypes was detected in both CD4 and CD8 compartments, with the overlap likely arising from convergent recombination. Most clones expanded after primary vaccination (about 96% of CD4 and around 88% of CD8) were re-detected after the booster, suggesting that broad memory maintenance occurred. Because the study included only two donors, the extent to which the findings can be generalized is limited. Because abundant contaminating clonotypes from the bulk population could be contained in FACS-sorted repertoires, computational filtering was required. The secondary T-cell response was weaker than the primary response but faster, peaking on day 5 instead of day 15.

The sequence came from a man younger than 35 who received the YFV17D yellow fever vaccine. This receptor chain uses TRBV9 and TRBJ1-2, and 7 junctional nucleotides match TRBD1. The sample consisted of PBMCs, taken on the day of the first yellow fever vaccination. The DNA sequence follows: TGTGCCAGCAGCGTGGCCGGGACAGTGGGCCCTAACTATGGCTACACCTTC. Its product reads: CASSVAGTVGPNYGYTF.